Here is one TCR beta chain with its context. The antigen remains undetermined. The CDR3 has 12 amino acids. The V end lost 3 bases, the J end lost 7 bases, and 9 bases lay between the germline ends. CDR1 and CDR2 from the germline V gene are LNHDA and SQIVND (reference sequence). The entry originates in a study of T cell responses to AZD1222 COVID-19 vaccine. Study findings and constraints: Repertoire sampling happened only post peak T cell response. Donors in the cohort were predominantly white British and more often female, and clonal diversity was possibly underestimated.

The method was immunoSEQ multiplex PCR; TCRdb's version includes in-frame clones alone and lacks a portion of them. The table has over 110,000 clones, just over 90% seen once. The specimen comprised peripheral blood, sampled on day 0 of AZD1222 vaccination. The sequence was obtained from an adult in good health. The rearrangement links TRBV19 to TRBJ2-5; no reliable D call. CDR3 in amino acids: CASSIPYGTQYF. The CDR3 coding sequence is TGTGCCAGTAGTATTCCCTACGGGACCCAGTACTTC.